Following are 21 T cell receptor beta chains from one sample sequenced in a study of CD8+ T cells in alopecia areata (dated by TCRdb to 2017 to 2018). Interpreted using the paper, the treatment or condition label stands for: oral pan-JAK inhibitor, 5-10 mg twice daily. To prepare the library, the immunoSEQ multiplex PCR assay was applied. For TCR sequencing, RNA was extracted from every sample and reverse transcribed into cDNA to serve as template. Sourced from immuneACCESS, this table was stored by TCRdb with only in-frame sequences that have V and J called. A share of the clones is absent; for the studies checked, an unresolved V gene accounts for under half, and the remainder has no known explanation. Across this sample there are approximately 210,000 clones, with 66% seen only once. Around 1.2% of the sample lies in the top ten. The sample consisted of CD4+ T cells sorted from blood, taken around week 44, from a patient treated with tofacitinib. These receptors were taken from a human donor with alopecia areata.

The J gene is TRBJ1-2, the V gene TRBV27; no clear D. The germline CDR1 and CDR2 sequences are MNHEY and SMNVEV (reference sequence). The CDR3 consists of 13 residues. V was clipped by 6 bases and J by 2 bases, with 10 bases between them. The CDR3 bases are TGTGCCAGCAGACTGACGGGGAACTATGGCTACACCTTC. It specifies CASRLTGNYGYTF.

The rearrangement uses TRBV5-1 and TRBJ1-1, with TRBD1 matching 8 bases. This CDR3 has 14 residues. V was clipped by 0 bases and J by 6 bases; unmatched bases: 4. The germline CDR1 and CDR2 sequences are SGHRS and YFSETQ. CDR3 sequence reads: CASSLDRGMPEAFF. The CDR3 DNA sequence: TGCGCCAGCAGCTTGGACAGGGGGATGCCTGAAGCTTTCTTT.

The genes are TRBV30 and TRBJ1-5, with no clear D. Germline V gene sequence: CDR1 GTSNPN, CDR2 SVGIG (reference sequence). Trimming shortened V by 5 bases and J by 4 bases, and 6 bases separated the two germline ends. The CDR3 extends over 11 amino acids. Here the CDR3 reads CAWPGNQPQHF. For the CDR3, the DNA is TGTGCCTGGCCCGGGAATCAGCCCCAGCATTTT.

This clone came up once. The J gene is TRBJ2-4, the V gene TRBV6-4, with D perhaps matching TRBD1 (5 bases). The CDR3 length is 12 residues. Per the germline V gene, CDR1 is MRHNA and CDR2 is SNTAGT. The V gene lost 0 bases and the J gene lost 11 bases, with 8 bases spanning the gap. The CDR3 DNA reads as TGTGCCAGCAGTGACTCGTTGGGGCTTCAGTACTTC. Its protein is CASSDSLGLQYF.

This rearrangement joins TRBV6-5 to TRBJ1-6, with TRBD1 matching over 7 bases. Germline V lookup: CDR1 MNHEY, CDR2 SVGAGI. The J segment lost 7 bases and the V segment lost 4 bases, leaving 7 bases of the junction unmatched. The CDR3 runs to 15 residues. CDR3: CASSSRRQGNSPLHF. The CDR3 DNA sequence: TGTGCCAGCAGTTCCCGTAGACAGGGAAATTCACCCCTCCACTTT.

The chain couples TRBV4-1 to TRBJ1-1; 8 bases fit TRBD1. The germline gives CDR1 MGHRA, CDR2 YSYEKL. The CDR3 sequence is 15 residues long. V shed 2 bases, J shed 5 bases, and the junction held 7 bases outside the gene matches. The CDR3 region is CASSQQDREETEAFF. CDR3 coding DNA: TGCGCCAGCAGCCAACAGGACAGGGAGGAGACTGAAGCTTTCTTT.

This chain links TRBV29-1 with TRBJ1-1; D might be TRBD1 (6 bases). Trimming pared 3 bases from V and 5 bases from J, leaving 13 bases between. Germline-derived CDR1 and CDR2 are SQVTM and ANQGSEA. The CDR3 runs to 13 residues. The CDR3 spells CSVDTGGRTEAFF. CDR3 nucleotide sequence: TGCAGCGTTGATACCGGGGGGCGTACTGAAGCTTTCTTT.

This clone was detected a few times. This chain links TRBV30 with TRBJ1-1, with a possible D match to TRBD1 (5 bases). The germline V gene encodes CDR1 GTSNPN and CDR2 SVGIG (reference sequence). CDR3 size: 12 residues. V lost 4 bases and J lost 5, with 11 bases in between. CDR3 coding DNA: TGTGCCTGGATTGAGGGGATTACTGAAGCTTTCTTT. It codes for CAWIEGITEAFF.

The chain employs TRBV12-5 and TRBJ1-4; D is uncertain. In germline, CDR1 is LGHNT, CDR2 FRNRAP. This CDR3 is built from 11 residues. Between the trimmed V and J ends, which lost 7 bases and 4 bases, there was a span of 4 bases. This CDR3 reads CASALNEKLFF. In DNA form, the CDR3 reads TGTGCTAGTGCCCTTAATGAAAAACTGTTTTTT.

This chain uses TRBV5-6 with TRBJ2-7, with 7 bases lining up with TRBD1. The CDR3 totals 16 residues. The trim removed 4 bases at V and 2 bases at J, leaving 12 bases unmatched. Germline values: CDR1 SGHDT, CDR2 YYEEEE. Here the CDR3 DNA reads TGTGCCAGCAGCCCCAGAGGGTACAGGGGCACCTACGAGCAGTACTTC. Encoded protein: CASSPRGYRGTYEQYF.

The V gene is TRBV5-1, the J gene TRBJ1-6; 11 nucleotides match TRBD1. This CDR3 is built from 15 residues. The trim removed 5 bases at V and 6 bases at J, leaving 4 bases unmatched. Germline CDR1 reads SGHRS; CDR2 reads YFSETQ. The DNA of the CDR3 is TGCGCCAGCAGTCTCGGACAGGGGGCTAATTCACCCCTCCACTTT. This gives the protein CASSLGQGANSPLHF.

The CDR3 sequence is CASSIAFSGVRTVAGYTF. The CDR3 DNA reads as TGTGCCAGTAGTATCGCGTTTAGTGGAGTGAGGACGGTGGCTGGCTACACCTTC. This chain connects TRBV19 to TRBJ1-2; D is undetermined. Trimming left V 3 bases short and J 7 bases short, with 27 bases between. CDR1 is LNHDA and CDR2 is SQIVND in the germline V gene (reference sequence). The CDR3 runs to 18 residues.

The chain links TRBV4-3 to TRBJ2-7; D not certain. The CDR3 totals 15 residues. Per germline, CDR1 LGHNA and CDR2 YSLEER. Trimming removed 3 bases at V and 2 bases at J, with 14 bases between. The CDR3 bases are TGCGCCAGCAGCCAGCTGGTAGGCAGCACCTACGAGCAGTACTTC. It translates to CASSQLVGSTYEQYF.

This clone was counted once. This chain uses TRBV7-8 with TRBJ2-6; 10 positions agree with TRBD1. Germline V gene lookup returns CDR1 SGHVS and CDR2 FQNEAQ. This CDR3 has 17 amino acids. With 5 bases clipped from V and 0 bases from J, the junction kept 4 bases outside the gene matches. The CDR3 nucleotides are TGTGCCAGCAGCATCTGGACAGGGGGCTCTGGGGCCAACGTCCTGACTTTC. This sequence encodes CASSIWTGGSGANVLTF.

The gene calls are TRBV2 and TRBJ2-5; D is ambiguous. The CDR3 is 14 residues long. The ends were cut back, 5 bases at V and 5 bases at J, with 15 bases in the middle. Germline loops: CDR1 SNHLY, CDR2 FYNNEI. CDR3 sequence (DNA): TGTGCCAGCAGTACCCCTCCTAGGCCGGAGACCCAGTACTTC. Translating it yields CASSTPPRPETQYF. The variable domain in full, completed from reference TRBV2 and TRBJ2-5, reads EPEVTQTPSHQVTQMGQEVILRCVPISNHLYFYWYRQILGQKVEFLVSFYNNEISEKSEIFDDQFSVERPDGSNFTLKIRSTKLEDSAMYFCASSTPPRPETQYFGPGTRLLVL.

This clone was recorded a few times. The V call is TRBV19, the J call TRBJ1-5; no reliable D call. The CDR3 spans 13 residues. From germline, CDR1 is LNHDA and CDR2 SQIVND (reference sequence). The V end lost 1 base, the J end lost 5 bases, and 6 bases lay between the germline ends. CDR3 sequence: CASSIGRDQPQHF. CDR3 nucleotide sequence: TGTGCCAGTAGTATAGGGAGGGATCAGCCCCAGCATTTT.

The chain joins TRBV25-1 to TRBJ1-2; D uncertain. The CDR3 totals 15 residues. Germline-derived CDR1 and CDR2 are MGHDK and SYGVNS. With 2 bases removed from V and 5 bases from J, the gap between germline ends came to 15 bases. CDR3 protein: CASSEGVGREYGYTF. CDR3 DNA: TGTGCCAGCAGTGAAGGGGTAGGGAGGGAGTATGGCTACACCTTC.

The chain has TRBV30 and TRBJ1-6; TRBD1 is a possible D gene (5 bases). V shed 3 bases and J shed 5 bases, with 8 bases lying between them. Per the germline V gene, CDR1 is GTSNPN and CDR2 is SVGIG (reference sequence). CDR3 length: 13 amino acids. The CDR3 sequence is CAWRQDNNSPLHF. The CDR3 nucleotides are TGTGCCTGGAGACAGGATAATAATTCACCCCTCCACTTT.

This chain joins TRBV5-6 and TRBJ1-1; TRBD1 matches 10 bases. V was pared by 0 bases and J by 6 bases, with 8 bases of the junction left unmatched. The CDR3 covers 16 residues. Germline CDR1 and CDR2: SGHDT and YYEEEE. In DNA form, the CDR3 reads TGTGCCAGCAGCTTGGATGCATTGACAGGGGGCCCTGAAGCTTTCTTT. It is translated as CASSLDALTGGPEAFF.

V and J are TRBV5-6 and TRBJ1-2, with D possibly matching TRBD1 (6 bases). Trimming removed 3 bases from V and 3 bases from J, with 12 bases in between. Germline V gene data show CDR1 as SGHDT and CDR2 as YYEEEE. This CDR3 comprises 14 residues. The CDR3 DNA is TGTGCCAGCAGCTCTCCCGGGGGCCACTATGGCTACACCTTC. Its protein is CASSSPGGHYGYTF.

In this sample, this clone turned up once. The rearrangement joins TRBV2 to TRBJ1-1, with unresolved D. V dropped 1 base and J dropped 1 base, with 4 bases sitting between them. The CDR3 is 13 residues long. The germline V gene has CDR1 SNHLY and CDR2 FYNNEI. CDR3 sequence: CASSEGWNTEAFF. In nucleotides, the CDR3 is TGTGCCAGCAGTGAAGGATGGAACACTGAAGCTTTCTTT.